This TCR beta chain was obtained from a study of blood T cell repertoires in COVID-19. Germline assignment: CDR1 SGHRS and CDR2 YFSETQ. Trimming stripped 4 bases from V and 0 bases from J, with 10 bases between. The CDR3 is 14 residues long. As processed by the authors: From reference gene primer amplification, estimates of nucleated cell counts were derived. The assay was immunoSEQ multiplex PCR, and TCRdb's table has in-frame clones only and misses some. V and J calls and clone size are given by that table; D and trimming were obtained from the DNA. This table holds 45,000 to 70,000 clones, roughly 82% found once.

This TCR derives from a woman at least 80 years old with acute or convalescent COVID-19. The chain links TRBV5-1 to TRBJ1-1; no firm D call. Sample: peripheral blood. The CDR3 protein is CASSPIVMNTEAFF. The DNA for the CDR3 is TGCGCCAGCAGCCCGATAGTCATGAACACTGAAGCTTTCTTT. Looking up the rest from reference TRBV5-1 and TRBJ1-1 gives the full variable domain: KAGVTQTPRYLIKTRGQQVTLSCSPISGHRSVSWYQQTPGQGLQFLFEYFSETQRNKGNFPGRFSGRQFSNSRSEMNVSTLELGDSALYLCASSPIVMNTEAFFGQGTRLTVV.